This is a list of T cell receptor beta chains from one sample in a study of blood T cell repertoires in COVID-19. Using immunoSEQ multiplex PCR, the repertoire was profiled, and TCRdb retains in-frame clones only, with some absent. The profile shows around 150,000 clones, just under 85% of them singletons. Sequenced: peripheral blood. All receptors derive from a woman aged 80 or over with acute or convalescent COVID-19. Each CDR3 is given with its conserved first and last residue. The order of the fields is D gene, clone size, J gene, V gene, CDR3 length, CDR3 DNA, CDR3 protein. The D gene is left open where the match is weak. Clone size is shown for a subset of rows, as once, few, many or a class of expanded clone.

d_call: TRBD1
clone_size: NA
j_call: TRBJ1-5
v_call: TRBV30
cdr3_length: 13
cdr3_nt: TGTGCCTGGAGTCTCGACAGGGGGATGCCCCAGCATTTT
cdr3_aa: CAWSLDRGMPQHF

d_call: TRBD2
clone_size: NA
j_call: TRBJ2-7
v_call: TRBV11-2
cdr3_length: 14
cdr3_nt: TGTGCCAGCAGCCCACTAGCGGGAATCTACGAGCAGTACTTC
cdr3_aa: CASSPLAGIYEQYF

d_call: NA
clone_size: once
j_call: TRBJ2-2
v_call: TRBV7-2
cdr3_length: 14
cdr3_nt: TGTGCCAGCAGGCGACTAGTGGGCACCGGGGAGCTGTTTTTT
cdr3_aa: CASRRLVGTGELFF

d_call: NA
clone_size: NA
j_call: TRBJ1-1
v_call: TRBV7-6
cdr3_length: 19
cdr3_nt: TGTGCCAGCAGCTTGGAGAGAGGAGGGCGGCAGGGAAAGAACACTGAAGCTTTCTTT
cdr3_aa: CASSLERGGRQGKNTEAFF

d_call: TRBD2
clone_size: NA
j_call: TRBJ2-1
v_call: TRBV11-2
cdr3_length: 16
cdr3_nt: TGTGCCAGCAGCTTAGAGGCGGGAGGGCTCTACAATGAGCAGTTCTTC
cdr3_aa: CASSLEAGGLYNEQFF

d_call: NA
clone_size: NA
j_call: TRBJ1-5
v_call: TRBV30
cdr3_length: 15
cdr3_nt: TGTGCCTGGAGTTCGGAGGGAAGAGGCAATCAGCCCCAGCATTTT
cdr3_aa: CAWSSEGRGNQPQHF

d_call: NA
clone_size: NA
j_call: TRBJ2-3
v_call: TRBV7-2
cdr3_length: 16
cdr3_nt: TGTGCCAGCAGCTCCCCTCAGGGGCCCCTCACAGATACGCAGTATTTT
cdr3_aa: CASSSPQGPLTDTQYF

d_call: NA
clone_size: NA
j_call: TRBJ2-7
v_call: TRBV9
cdr3_length: 15
cdr3_nt: TGTGCCAGCAGCCCCGCTCGGACAGCGTCCTACGAGCAGTACTTC
cdr3_aa: CASSPARTASYEQYF

d_call: TRBD1
clone_size: few
j_call: TRBJ2-3
v_call: TRBV10-2
cdr3_length: 16
cdr3_nt: TGCGCCAGCAGTCCCGCGGACAGGGGGGGAGTCGGTACGCAGTATTTT
cdr3_aa: CASSPADRGGVGTQYF

d_call: TRBD2
clone_size: NA
j_call: TRBJ2-1
v_call: TRBV5-4
cdr3_length: 15
cdr3_nt: TGTGCCAGCAGCTTGGAAAGCGGGAGGATACCTGAGCAGTTCTTC
cdr3_aa: CASSLESGRIPEQFF

d_call: TRBD1
clone_size: NA
j_call: TRBJ2-1
v_call: TRBV27
cdr3_length: 15
cdr3_nt: TGTGCCAGCAGTTTAAGGGGGACAGGGGTTAATGAGCAGTTCTTC
cdr3_aa: CASSLRGTGVNEQFF

d_call: TRBD2
clone_size: NA
j_call: TRBJ2-4
v_call: TRBV5-1
cdr3_length: 15
cdr3_nt: TGCGCCAGCAGCTTGGATCTAGCGGGAGGGGGCATTCAGTACTTC
cdr3_aa: CASSLDLAGGGIQYF

d_call: TRBD2
clone_size: NA
j_call: TRBJ2-3
v_call: TRBV7-2
cdr3_length: 16
cdr3_nt: TGTGCCAGCAGCTTCCGACTAGCGGGAAGCACAGATACGCAGTATTTT
cdr3_aa: CASSFRLAGSTDTQYF

d_call: TRBD1
clone_size: NA
j_call: TRBJ2-2
v_call: TRBV7-7
cdr3_length: 16
cdr3_nt: TGTGCCAGCAGCTTAGTGGGACAGGGAGACCCCGGGGAGCTGTTTTTT
cdr3_aa: CASSLVGQGDPGELFF

d_call: TRBD1
clone_size: NA
j_call: TRBJ2-1
v_call: TRBV5-1
cdr3_length: 15
cdr3_nt: TGCGCCAGCAGCTGGATGCCGGGACAGGATAGTGAGCAGTTCTTC
cdr3_aa: CASSWMPGQDSEQFF

d_call: NA
clone_size: few
j_call: TRBJ2-1
v_call: TRBV11-2
cdr3_length: 12
cdr3_nt: TGTGCCAGCAGCTTAGATAACAATGAGCAGTTCTTC
cdr3_aa: CASSLDNNEQFF

d_call: TRBD2
clone_size: NA
j_call: TRBJ2-1
v_call: TRBV10-2
cdr3_length: 14
cdr3_nt: TGCGCCAGCAGTGAGCCCGGGACTAGTCGTGAGCAGTTCTTC
cdr3_aa: CASSEPGTSREQFF

d_call: NA
clone_size: NA
j_call: TRBJ1-6
v_call: TRBV4-3
cdr3_length: 14
cdr3_nt: TGCGCCAGCAGCCAAGAGGAGTTGAATGCACCCCTCCACTTT
cdr3_aa: CASSQEELNAPLHF

d_call: NA
clone_size: NA
j_call: TRBJ2-7
v_call: TRBV11-2
cdr3_length: 15
cdr3_nt: TGTGCCAGCAGCTTTGGGGACTCGAGCTCCTACGAGCAGTACTTC
cdr3_aa: CASSFGDSSSYEQYF

d_call: NA
clone_size: NA
j_call: TRBJ1-1
v_call: TRBV5-1
cdr3_length: 14
cdr3_nt: TGCGCCAGCAGCCCAAGGACGGGAAACACTGAAGCTTTCTTT
cdr3_aa: CASSPRTGNTEAFF

d_call: TRBD1
clone_size: NA
j_call: TRBJ2-5
v_call: TRBV7-8
cdr3_length: 13
cdr3_nt: TGTGCCAGCAGCCGGGACAGAGGGGAGACCCAGTACTTC
cdr3_aa: CASSRDRGETQYF

d_call: NA
clone_size: NA
j_call: TRBJ2-7
v_call: TRBV9
cdr3_length: 14
cdr3_nt: TGTGCCAGCAGCAGAGGGCCTAAGTCCTACGAGCAGTACTTC
cdr3_aa: CASSRGPKSYEQYF

d_call: TRBD2
clone_size: NA
j_call: TRBJ2-1
v_call: TRBV18
cdr3_length: 15
cdr3_nt: TGTGCCAGCTCACCGGGACTAGCGGGTAACAATGAGCAGTTCTTC
cdr3_aa: CASSPGLAGNNEQFF

d_call: TRBD2
clone_size: few
j_call: TRBJ2-3
v_call: TRBV13
cdr3_length: 16
cdr3_nt: TGTGCCAGCAGCGCCCGACTAGCGGGGATCACAGATACGCAGTATTTT
cdr3_aa: CASSARLAGITDTQYF

d_call: NA
clone_size: once
j_call: TRBJ1-3
v_call: TRBV6-5
cdr3_length: 13
cdr3_nt: TGTGCCAGCAGTCCACCTGGAGTGGACACCATATATTTT
cdr3_aa: CASSPPGVDTIYF

d_call: NA
clone_size: NA
j_call: TRBJ2-7
v_call: TRBV7-9
cdr3_length: 12
cdr3_nt: TGTGCCAGCAGCCCCCCGGCAGGCGAGCAGTACTTC
cdr3_aa: CASSPPAGEQYF

d_call: NA
clone_size: few
j_call: TRBJ1-6
v_call: TRBV4-3
cdr3_length: 16
cdr3_nt: TGCGCCAGCAGCCAAGACAGGATTGCCTATAATTCACCCCTCCACTTT
cdr3_aa: CASSQDRIAYNSPLHF

d_call: TRBD1
clone_size: NA
j_call: TRBJ1-1
v_call: TRBV15
cdr3_length: 15
cdr3_nt: TGTGCCACCAGCGAGACGGGGACAGAAGGCGCTGAAGCTTTCTTT
cdr3_aa: CATSETGTEGAEAFF

d_call: TRBD2
clone_size: NA
j_call: TRBJ2-7
v_call: TRBV5-1
cdr3_length: 16
cdr3_nt: TGCGCCAGCAGCTGGGGGGTTCGTGAGCGGGGCTACGAGCAGTACTTC
cdr3_aa: CASSWGVRERGYEQYF

d_call: NA
clone_size: NA
j_call: TRBJ2-5
v_call: TRBV2
cdr3_length: 16
cdr3_nt: TGTGCCAGCAGTGAAAGCGGACCCACTTCGTGGGAGACCCAGTACTTC
cdr3_aa: CASSESGPTSWETQYF

d_call: NA
clone_size: once
j_call: TRBJ2-1
v_call: TRBV2
cdr3_length: 11
cdr3_nt: TGTGCCAGCAGCCGGTATGATGAGCAGTTCTTC
cdr3_aa: CASSRYDEQFF

d_call: NA
clone_size: NA
j_call: TRBJ2-5
v_call: TRBV3-1/TRBV3-2
cdr3_length: 14
cdr3_nt: TGTGCCAGCAGCCAAGATCAAGGAGGAGAGACCCAGTACTTC
cdr3_aa: CASSQDQGGETQYF

d_call: TRBD1
clone_size: few
j_call: TRBJ1-1
v_call: TRBV6-6
cdr3_length: 15
cdr3_nt: TGTGCCAGCAGTTCGGGGACAGGGGGTGGAACTGAAGCTTTCTTT
cdr3_aa: CASSSGTGGGTEAFF

d_call: NA
clone_size: NA
j_call: TRBJ2-1
v_call: TRBV10-1
cdr3_length: 13
cdr3_nt: TGCGCCAGCAGTGCAAACTTTGCCAATGAGCAGTTCTTC
cdr3_aa: CASSANFANEQFF

d_call: TRBD2
clone_size: NA
j_call: TRBJ2-1
v_call: TRBV3-1/TRBV3-2
cdr3_length: 15
cdr3_nt: TGTGCCAGCAGCTTAGGCCTGGCGGGAGGGAATGAGCAGTTCTTC
cdr3_aa: CASSLGLAGGNEQFF

d_call: NA
clone_size: NA
j_call: TRBJ2-6
v_call: TRBV19
cdr3_length: 15
cdr3_nt: TGTGCCAGTAGCGGGAGTACCCTTGGGGCCAACGTCCTGACTTTC
cdr3_aa: CASSGSTLGANVLTF

d_call: TRBD2
clone_size: NA
j_call: TRBJ2-1
v_call: TRBV2
cdr3_length: 16
cdr3_nt: TGTGCCAGCAGACTCGTGAGCGGGAGTCCCTACAATGAGCAGTTCTTC
cdr3_aa: CASRLVSGSPYNEQFF

d_call: NA
clone_size: NA
j_call: TRBJ1-2
v_call: TRBV30
cdr3_length: 12
cdr3_nt: TGTGCCTGGATCAAGGGCGGGGATGGCTACACCTTC
cdr3_aa: CAWIKGGDGYTF

d_call: NA
clone_size: NA
j_call: TRBJ1-4
v_call: TRBV29-1
cdr3_length: 13
cdr3_nt: TGCAGCGCCGCCCCTGCTGGGAGTGAAAAACTGTTTTTT
cdr3_aa: CSAAPAGSEKLFF

d_call: NA
clone_size: NA
j_call: TRBJ1-5
v_call: TRBV12-3/TRBV12-4
cdr3_length: 13
cdr3_nt: TGTGCCAGCCGCGGGGCCGGGGTCCAGCCCCAGCATTTT
cdr3_aa: CASRGAGVQPQHF

d_call: TRBD2
clone_size: NA
j_call: TRBJ2-7
v_call: TRBV30
cdr3_length: 15
cdr3_nt: TGTGCCTGGAGTGATGGACTAGCGGGTAACTACGAGCAGTACTTC
cdr3_aa: CAWSDGLAGNYEQYF

d_call: NA
clone_size: NA
j_call: TRBJ1-2
v_call: TRBV7-9
cdr3_length: 12
cdr3_nt: TGTGCCAGCAGCCGCGCGCAGGGTGGCTACACCTTC
cdr3_aa: CASSRAQGGYTF

d_call: NA
clone_size: NA
j_call: TRBJ2-2
v_call: TRBV10-1
cdr3_length: 14
cdr3_nt: TGCGCCAGCAGTGATGAAAGAGGTACCGGGGAGCTGTTTTTT
cdr3_aa: CASSDERGTGELFF

d_call: TRBD2
clone_size: NA
j_call: TRBJ2-3
v_call: TRBV25-1
cdr3_length: 17
cdr3_nt: TGTGCCAGCAGTGTATCCCCGGCAGCGGGGGTCACAGATACGCAGTATTTT
cdr3_aa: CASSVSPAAGVTDTQYF

d_call: TRBD2
clone_size: many
j_call: TRBJ2-3
v_call: TRBV6-4
cdr3_length: 13
cdr3_nt: TGTGCCAGCAGTCGACGGGAGGGAGATACGCAGTATTTT
cdr3_aa: CASSRREGDTQYF

d_call: TRBD2
clone_size: NA
j_call: TRBJ2-1
v_call: TRBV18
cdr3_length: 16
cdr3_nt: TGTGCCAGCTCACCAACGACTAGCGGGAGGGCCAATGAGCAGTTCTTC
cdr3_aa: CASSPTTSGRANEQFF

d_call: NA
clone_size: NA
j_call: TRBJ1-5
v_call: TRBV4-1
cdr3_length: 13
cdr3_nt: TGCGCCAGCAGCCGAACGGAGAATCAGCCCCAGCATTTT
cdr3_aa: CASSRTENQPQHF

d_call: NA
clone_size: NA
j_call: TRBJ2-1
v_call: TRBV24-1
cdr3_length: 13
cdr3_nt: TGTGCCACCAGTGATTTGGTCGGGGTGCGGCAGTTCTTC
cdr3_aa: CATSDLVGVRQFF

d_call: NA
clone_size: NA
j_call: TRBJ1-2
v_call: TRBV7-2
cdr3_length: 14
cdr3_nt: TGTGCCAGCAACACAGGGTTGGGGAACTATGGCTACACCTTC
cdr3_aa: CASNTGLGNYGYTF

d_call: TRBD2
clone_size: NA
j_call: TRBJ2-3
v_call: TRBV5-1
cdr3_length: 14
cdr3_nt: TGCGCCAGTGGGGGTGCGTCTAGCGGTAATACGCAGTATTTT
cdr3_aa: CASGGASSGNTQYF